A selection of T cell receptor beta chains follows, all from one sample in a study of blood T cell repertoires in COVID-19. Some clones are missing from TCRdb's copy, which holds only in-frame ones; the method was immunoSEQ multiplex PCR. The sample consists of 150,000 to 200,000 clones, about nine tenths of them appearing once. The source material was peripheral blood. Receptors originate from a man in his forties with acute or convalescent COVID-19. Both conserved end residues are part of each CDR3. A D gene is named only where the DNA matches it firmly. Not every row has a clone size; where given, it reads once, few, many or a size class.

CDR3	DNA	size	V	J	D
CASSPGLAGGLNEQFF	TGCGCCAGCAGCCCTGGACTAGCGGGGGGGCTCAATGAGCAGTTCTTC	.	TRBV5-1	TRBJ2-1	TRBD2
CASSSPTGFYEQYF	TGTGCCAGCAGTTCCCCGACAGGGTTCTACGAGCAGTACTTC	.	TRBV27	TRBJ2-7	TRBD1
CASSLGQGLHF	TGCGCCAGCAGCTTAGGGCAGGGGTTGCACTTC	.	TRBV5-1	TRBJ2-7	.
CASSLRGVPTDTQYF	TGTGCCAGCAGCTTGCGGGGGGTCCCCACAGATACGCAGTATTTT	.	TRBV5-6	TRBJ2-3	TRBD2
CALDQLAGGPREQYF	TGTGCCCTGGACCAATTAGCGGGGGGGCCCCGCGAGCAGTACTTC	.	TRBV30	TRBJ2-7	TRBD2
CASSFSGGDTEAFF	TGTGCCAGCAGTTTTAGTGGAGGGGACACTGAAGCTTTCTTT	.	TRBV28	TRBJ1-1	.
CASGGTRETQYF	TGTGCCAGCGGCGGGACCCGAGAGACCCAGTACTTC	.	TRBV2	TRBJ2-5	.
CASSLATSGGLANTGELFF	TGCGCCAGCAGCTTGGCCACTAGCGGGGGACTCGCGAACACCGGGGAGCTGTTTTTT	.	TRBV5-1	TRBJ2-2	TRBD2
CASASGGPGDTQYF	TGTGCCAGCGCCAGCGGGGGGCCGGGAGATACGCAGTATTTT	.	TRBV7-9	TRBJ2-3	TRBD2
CASRDTGQAQPQHF	TGTGCCAGCAGAGATACAGGGCAAGCTCAGCCCCAGCATTTT	.	TRBV6-5	TRBJ1-5	.
CASSVRTDRASGNTIYF	TGTGCCAGCAGCGTCCGCACCGACAGGGCCTCTGGAAACACCATATATTTT	.	TRBV9	TRBJ1-3	TRBD1
CASSDSPSGGDTQYF	TGTGCCAGCAGTGACTCTCCTAGCGGAGGAGATACGCAGTATTTT	.	TRBV6-4	TRBJ2-3	TRBD2
CASSYRGGYTF	TGTGCCAGCAGTTACCGAGGGGGCTACACCTTC	.	TRBV6-5	TRBJ1-2	.
CAWSVGRVNTGELFF	TGTGCCTGGAGTGTAGGCAGGGTTAACACCGGGGAGCTGTTTTTT	once	TRBV30	TRBJ2-2	.
CASSSDIAGNTIYF	TGTGCCAGCAGCTCCGACATTGCTGGAAACACCATATATTTT	.	TRBV9	TRBJ1-3	.
CASSVDSNTEAFF	TGTGCCAGCAGCGTGGACAGCAACACTGAAGCTTTCTTT	few	TRBV2	TRBJ1-1	.